The rows below give T cell receptor beta chains drawn from one sample of a study of T-cell reconstitution after alpha-beta-depleted transplantation in children. TCRdb ran MiXCR on the PCR reads and lists one entry per CDR3 protein. The sample holds fewer than 350,000 distinct CDR3 sequences, around a tenth seen once. This specimen was peripheral blood, taken 180 days after TCRalphabeta/CD19-depleted stem cell transplant. The source is a male patient between 2 and 15 years old who had a stem cell transplant for chronic granulomatous disease, so the T cells may come from the graft donor. Both conserved end residues are part of each CDR3. A D gene is named only where the DNA matches it firmly. Clone size appears in some rows only: once, few, many, or a class for an expanded clone.

D gene	J gene	V gene	clone size	CDR3 protein
.	TRBJ2-1	TRBV7-8	many	CASSVFAVYSYNEQFF
TRBD2	TRBJ2-7	TRBV5-1	.	CASTIAGGPNEQYF
TRBD2	TRBJ2-7	TRBV20-1	many	CSAPDPSGSAYEQYF
.	TRBJ2-3	TRBV29-1	many	CSVGPSGGSTDTQYF
TRBD2	TRBJ2-7	TRBV20-1	many	CSARATSGRNVYEQYF
TRBD1	TRBJ1-5	TRBV20-1	many	CSARDRGTGGYQPQHF
TRBD2	TRBJ2-1	TRBV10-2	many	CASSELAVYNEQFF
TRBD1	TRBJ1-1	TRBV6-2/TRBV6-3	many	CATAQGGPEAFF
TRBD1	TRBJ2-2	TRBV12-3/TRBV12-4	many	CASSQLGTGITGELFF
.	TRBJ2-7	TRBV28	many	CASSPRGTLTYEQYF
.	TRBJ2-4	TRBV10-1	many	CASSEFPGFRDIQYF
TRBD1	TRBJ2-7	TRBV28	many	CASSTTGASYEQYF
.	TRBJ1-2	TRBV25-1	many	CASSVGQYGYTF
TRBD1	TRBJ2-4	TRBV15	many	CATSSPGQGNIQYF
.	TRBJ1-1	TRBV5-1	many	CASGYKAFF
TRBD2	TRBJ2-5	TRBV7-2	many	CASSFPGGTQYF
.	TRBJ2-3	TRBV6-1	many	CASSEARGTALADTQYF
.	TRBJ2-3	TRBV20-1	many	CSARSSVHTDTQYF
.	TRBJ2-5	TRBV18	few	CASSPLQGLLETQYF
TRBD1	TRBJ2-1	TRBV4-3	.	CASSQDSGQGRDEQFF
TRBD2	TRBJ2-2	TRBV20-1	many	CSARDPAGVGTGELFF
.	TRBJ1-3	TRBV7-2	many	CASSSSSGNTIYF
.	TRBJ2-2	TRBV2	.	CASSEGLAFTGELFF
.	TRBJ2-2	TRBV28	many	CASSFIGGELFF
.	TRBJ2-7	TRBV20-1	many	CSASGLHEQYF
TRBD2	TRBJ2-2	TRBV7-6	many	CASSLELAANTGELFF
TRBD2	TRBJ2-3	TRBV7-2	many	CASSRTSGGATDTQYF
.	TRBJ2-7	TRBV7-8	many	CASSRDTRASEQYF
TRBD1	TRBJ2-2	TRBV18	few	CASSPGTAGNTGELFF
TRBD1	TRBJ2-5	TRBV12-3/TRBV12-4	many	CASSRRPGTGDGETQYF
.	TRBJ2-1	TRBV7-8	many	CASSLVTGSYNEQFF
.	TRBJ2-7	TRBV22-1	many	CPGSARGGRGREQYF
.	TRBJ2-3	TRBV10-3	.	CAIRRGSSDTQYF
.	TRBJ2-7	TRBV3-1	many	CASSHFQTAGEQYF
TRBD1	TRBJ1-1	TRBV5-4	.	CASTAGGKAEAFF
.	TRBJ2-5	TRBV20-1	many	CSARGPLIATQYF
.	TRBJ2-7	TRBV12-3/TRBV12-4	few	CASSFLPVLGEQYF
.	TRBJ2-1	TRBV29-1	many	CSARPQVGGEQFF
.	TRBJ1-5	TRBV10-3	many	CAIGEAGAGQPQHF
.	TRBJ2-5	TRBV7-9	many	CASRPTDQETQYF
.	TRBJ2-4	TRBV18	many	CASSPDHAKNIQYF
.	TRBJ2-2	TRBV15	many	CATSRPTGAGELFF
.	TRBJ2-5	TRBV20-1	many	CSARAVNQETQYF
TRBD1	TRBJ2-4	TRBV4-3	many	CASSQGQGAGGDIQYF
TRBD1	TRBJ2-4	TRBV7-8	many	CASSLVYQGDIQYF
TRBD2	TRBJ2-3	TRBV5-1	many	CASRLTSGGDTQYF
.	TRBJ2-4	TRBV27	many	CASSLSLAKNIQYF
.	TRBJ2-7	TRBV7-6	many	CASSPSPLYEQYF
.	TRBJ2-7	TRBV29-1	many	CSVVGSGNYEQYF
.	TRBJ1-5	TRBV12-3/TRBV12-4	many	CASRGTGGDQPQHF
TRBD1	TRBJ2-7	TRBV7-2	once	CASSLMGQGFYF
.	TRBJ1-2	TRBV28	many	CASSTPGGGLYGYTF
.	TRBJ2-7	TRBV4-3	few	CASSQELAIYEQYF
TRBD1	TRBJ1-6	TRBV9	many	CASSVRDRNSPLHF
TRBD2	TRBJ2-2	TRBV5-1	many	CASASDPGLAAGELFF